This T cell receptor beta chain was sequenced in a study of blood T cell repertoires in COVID-19. This clone showed up just a few times. The method was immunoSEQ multiplex PCR; TCRdb's version includes in-frame clones alone and lacks a portion of them. The table lists a few hundred thousand clones, roughly 90% of them singletons. Sequenced: PBMCs or T cells enriched from blood (not recorded which). This receptor was taken from a woman aged 40 to 50 who had been exposed to COVID-19.

DNA for the CDR3: TGTGCCAGCAGCCCCCCGGCGAGGGAGGGGGAGCTGTTTTTT. Protein sequence: CASSPPAREGELFF. The chain joins TRBV5-4 to TRBJ2-2; D might be TRBD2 (5 bases). The V and J ends lost 4 bases and 8 bases respectively, with 15 bases between them. The germline gives CDR1 SGHNT, CDR2 YYREEE (reference sequence). CDR3 length: 14 residues.